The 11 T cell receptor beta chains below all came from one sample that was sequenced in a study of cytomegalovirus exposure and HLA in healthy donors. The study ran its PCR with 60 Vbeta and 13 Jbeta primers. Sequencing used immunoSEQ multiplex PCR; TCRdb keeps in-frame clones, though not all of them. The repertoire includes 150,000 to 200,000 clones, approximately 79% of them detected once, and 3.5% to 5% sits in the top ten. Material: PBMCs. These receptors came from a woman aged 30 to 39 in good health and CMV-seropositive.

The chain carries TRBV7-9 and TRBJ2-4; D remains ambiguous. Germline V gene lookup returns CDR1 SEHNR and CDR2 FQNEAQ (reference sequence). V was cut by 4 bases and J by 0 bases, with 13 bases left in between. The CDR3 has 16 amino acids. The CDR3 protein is CASSSNDWLAKNIQYF. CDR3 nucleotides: TGTGCCAGCAGCTCCAATGACTGGCTAGCCAAAAACATTCAGTACTTC.

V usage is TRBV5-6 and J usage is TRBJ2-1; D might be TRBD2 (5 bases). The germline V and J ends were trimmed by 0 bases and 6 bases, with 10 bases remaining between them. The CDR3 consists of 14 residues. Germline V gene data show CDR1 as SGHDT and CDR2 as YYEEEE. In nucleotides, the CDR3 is TGTGCCAGCAGCTTGGGCCTCAGCGGCAATGAGCAGTTCTTC. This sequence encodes CASSLGLSGNEQFF.

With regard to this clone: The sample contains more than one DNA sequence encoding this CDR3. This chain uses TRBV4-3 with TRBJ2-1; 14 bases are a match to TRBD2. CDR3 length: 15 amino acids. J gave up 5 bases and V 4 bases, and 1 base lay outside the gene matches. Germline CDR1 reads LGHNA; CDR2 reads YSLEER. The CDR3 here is CASSRGLAGDNEQFF. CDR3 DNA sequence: TGCGCCAGCAGCCGGGGACTAGCGGGGGACAATGAGCAGTTCTTC.

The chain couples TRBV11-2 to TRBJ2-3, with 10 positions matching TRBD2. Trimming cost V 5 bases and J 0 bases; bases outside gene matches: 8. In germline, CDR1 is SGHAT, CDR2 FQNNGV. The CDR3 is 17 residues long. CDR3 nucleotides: TGTGCCAGCAGCCTGACCAAACTAGCGGGGAGCACAGATACGCAGTATTTT. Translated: CASSLTKLAGSTDTQYF.

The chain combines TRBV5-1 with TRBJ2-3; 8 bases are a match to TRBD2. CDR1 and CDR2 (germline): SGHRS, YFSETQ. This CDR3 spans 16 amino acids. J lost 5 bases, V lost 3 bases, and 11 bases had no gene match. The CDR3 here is CASSSLFAGGGDTQYF. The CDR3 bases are TGCGCCAGCAGCTCCCTTTTTGCGGGGGGCGGAGATACGCAGTATTTT.

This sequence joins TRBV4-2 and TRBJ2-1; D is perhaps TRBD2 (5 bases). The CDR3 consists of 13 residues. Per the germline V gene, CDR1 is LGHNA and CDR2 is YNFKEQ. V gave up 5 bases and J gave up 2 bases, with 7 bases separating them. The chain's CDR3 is CASSFGTYNEQFF. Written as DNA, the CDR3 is TGTGCCAGCAGCTTCGGGACCTACAATGAGCAGTTCTTC.

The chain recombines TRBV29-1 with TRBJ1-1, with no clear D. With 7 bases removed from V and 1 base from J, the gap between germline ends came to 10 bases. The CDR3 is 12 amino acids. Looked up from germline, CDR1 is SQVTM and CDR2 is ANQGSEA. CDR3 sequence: CSGGGGNTEAFF. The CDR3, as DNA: TGCAGCGGGGGAGGAGGGAACACTGAAGCTTTCTTT.

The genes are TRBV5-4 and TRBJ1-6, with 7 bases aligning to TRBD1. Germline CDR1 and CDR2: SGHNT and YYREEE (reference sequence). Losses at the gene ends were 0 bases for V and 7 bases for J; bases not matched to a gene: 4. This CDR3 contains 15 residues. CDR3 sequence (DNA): TGTGCCAGCAGCTTGGAGACAGGGACAAATTCACCCCTCCACTTT. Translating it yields CASSLETGTNSPLHF. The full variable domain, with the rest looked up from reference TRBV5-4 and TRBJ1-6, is ETGVTQSPTHLIKTRGQQVTLRCSSQSGHNTVSWYQQALGQGPQFIFQYYREEENGRGNFPPRFSGLQFPNYSSELNVNALELDDSALYLCASSLETGTNSPLHFGNGTRLTVT.

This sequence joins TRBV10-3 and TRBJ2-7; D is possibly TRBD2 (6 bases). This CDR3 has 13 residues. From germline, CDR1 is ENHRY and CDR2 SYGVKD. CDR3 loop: CGVRGTDSYEQYF. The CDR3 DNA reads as TGTGGCGTCCGGGGGACGGACTCCTACGAGCAGTACTTC.

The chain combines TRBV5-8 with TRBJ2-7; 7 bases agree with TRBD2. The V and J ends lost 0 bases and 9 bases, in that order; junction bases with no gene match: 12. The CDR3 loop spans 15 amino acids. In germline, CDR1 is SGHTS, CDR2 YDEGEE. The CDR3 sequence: CASSLGLDGGTGQYF. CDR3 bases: TGTGCCAGCAGCTTGGGTTTGGACGGGGGGACGGGGCAGTACTTC.

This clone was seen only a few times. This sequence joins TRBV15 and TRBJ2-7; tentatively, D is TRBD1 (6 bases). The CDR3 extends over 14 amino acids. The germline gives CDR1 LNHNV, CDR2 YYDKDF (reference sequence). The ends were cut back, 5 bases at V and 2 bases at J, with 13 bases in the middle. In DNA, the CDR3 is TGTGCCACCAGCCCAGTTCCAGGGGCCTACGAGCAGTACTTC. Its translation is CATSPVPGAYEQYF.